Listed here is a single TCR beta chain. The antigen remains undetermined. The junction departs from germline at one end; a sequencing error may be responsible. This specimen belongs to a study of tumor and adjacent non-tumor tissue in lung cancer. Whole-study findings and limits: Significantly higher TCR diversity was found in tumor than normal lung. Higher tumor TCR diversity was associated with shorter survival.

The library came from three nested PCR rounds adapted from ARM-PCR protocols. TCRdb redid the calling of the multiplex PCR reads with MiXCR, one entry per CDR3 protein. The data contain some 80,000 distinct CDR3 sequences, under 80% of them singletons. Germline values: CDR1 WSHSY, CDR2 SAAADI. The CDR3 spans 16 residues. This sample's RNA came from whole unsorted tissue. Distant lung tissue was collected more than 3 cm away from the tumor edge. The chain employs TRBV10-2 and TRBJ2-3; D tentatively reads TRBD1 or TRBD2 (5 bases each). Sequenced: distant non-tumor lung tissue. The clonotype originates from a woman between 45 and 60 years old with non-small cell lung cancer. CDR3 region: CASSDSRGPSTDTQFF. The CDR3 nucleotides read TGCGCCAGCAGTGATTCTAGGGGTCCTAGCACAGATACGCAGTTTTTT.